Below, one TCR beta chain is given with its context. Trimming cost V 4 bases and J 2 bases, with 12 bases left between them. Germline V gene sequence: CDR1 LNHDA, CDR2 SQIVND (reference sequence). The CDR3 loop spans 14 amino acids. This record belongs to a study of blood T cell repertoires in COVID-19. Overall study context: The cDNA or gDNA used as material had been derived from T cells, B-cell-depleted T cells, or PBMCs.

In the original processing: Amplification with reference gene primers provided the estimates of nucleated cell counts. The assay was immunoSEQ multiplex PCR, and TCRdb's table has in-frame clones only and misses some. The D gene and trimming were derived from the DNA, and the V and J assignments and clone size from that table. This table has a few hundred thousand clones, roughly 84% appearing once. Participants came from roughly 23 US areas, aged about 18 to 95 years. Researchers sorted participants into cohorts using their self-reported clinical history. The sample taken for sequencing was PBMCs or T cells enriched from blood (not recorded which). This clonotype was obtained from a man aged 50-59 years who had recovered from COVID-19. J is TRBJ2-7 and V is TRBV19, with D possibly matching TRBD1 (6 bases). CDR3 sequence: CASSTKQGPYEQYF. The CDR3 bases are TGTGCCAGTAGTACCAAACAGGGTCCCTACGAGCAGTACTTC.